These T cell receptor beta chains were read from a single sample in a study of siplizumab effects on memory and regulatory T cells. Libraries were prepared by immunoSEQ multiplex PCR; TCRdb keeps only in-frame clonotypes and omits some of them. The sample carries approximately 120,000 clones, around 92% recorded once. Sequenced: Tregs sorted from blood. The receptors stem from a human donor in good health. The conserved cysteine and the conserved F or W are not part of the CDR3 here.

TRBV14	TRBJ1-2	ASSWVANYGYT
TRBV6-6	TRBJ1-5	ARRGRGNQPQH
TRBV18	TRBJ2-2	ASSPEGRSTGELF
TRBV7-2	TRBJ2-7	ASGVGSSYEQY
TRBV30	TRBJ2-3	AWSVLSGMLTHTQY
TRBV29-1	TRBJ1-2	SVLLLGKEGDYGYT
TRBV10-3	TRBJ1-5	AISGQGVHQPQH
TRBV11-3	TRBJ2-3	ASSLAGGTDTQY
TRBV29-1	TRBJ1-1	SVSARGQSNTEAF
TRBV7-2	TRBJ2-7	ASSRSYEQY
TRBV5-1	TRBJ2-6	ASSSQGTGANVLT
TRBV4-1	TRBJ2-7	ASSQDASGSTEQY
TRBV19	TRBJ1-2	ASSIGRGLYGYT
TRBV6-6	TRBJ1-1	ASSTIKGVSWF
TRBV4-1	TRBJ2-5	ASSQVALPGAQY
TRBV2	TRBJ1-4	ASTPRDRAPREKLF
TRBV10-3	TRBJ2-7	ATRAGSPYEQY
TRBV7-9	TRBJ1-1	AAPGPTNTEAF
TRBV18	TRBJ1-1	ASSPLQGNTEAF
TRBV15	TRBJ1-2	ATSRDQVNYGYT
TRBV4-1	TRBJ1-6	ASSQAAQGMNSPLH
TRBV10-3	TRBJ1-1	AVQQGAYDFEAF
TRBV5-1	TRBJ1-3	ASSLEGIGDTIY
TRBV18	TRBJ2-7	ASSPPSSREQY
TRBV7-9	TRBJ2-1	ASSLLAGTFGYNEQF
TRBV27	TRBJ2-7	ASKVAGGWYEQY
TRBV5-1	TRBJ2-1	ASSLTTESTEQF
TRBV19	TRBJ2-1	ASSGVPYNEQF
TRBV13	TRBJ1-1	ASSYRDGNTEAF
TRBV5-1	TRBJ2-2	ASSPWTGVTGELF
TRBV5-1	TRBJ2-7	ASSGGGKQY